The subject of this entry is one TCR beta chain. This specimen comes from a study of blood T cell repertoires in COVID-19. Study-wide context: Material from acute and convalescent COVID-19 was sourced from the United States, Italy and Spain.

V lost 4 bases to trimming and J lost 4 bases, with 11 bases between them. CDR3 length equals 14 residues. Germline CDR1 and CDR2: MNHEY and SMNVEV (reference sequence). Profiled with immunoSEQ multiplex PCR; TCRdb holds only in-frame clones, not every one. The sample consists of more than 110,000 clones, less than 85% of them appearing once. The material sequenced was peripheral blood. This TCR was recovered from a woman aged 80 or older in a cohort sampled during active or convalescent COVID-19. V and J are TRBV27 and TRBJ2-1, with D unresolved. The DNA of the CDR3 is TGTGCCAGCAGTTACGGTTCCCGATACAATGAGCAGTTCTTC. It translates to CASSYGSRYNEQFF.